Presented here are 4 T cell receptor beta chains from one specimen sequenced in a study of regulatory dendritic cells for organ transplantation (dated by TCRdb to the late 2010s). Antigens for these TCRs are unknown. Libraries were built with the immunoSEQ multiplex PCR assay. Held by TCRdb, this immuneACCESS table contains in-frame sequences only and omits some clones. Under half of the omission traces to an unresolved V gene where checked; the cause of the rest is unknown. This sample lists about 4,200 clones; roughly 60% were detected once. About a sixth of the sample belongs to the ten largest clones. Sorted T cell subsets were CFSE-labeled and co-cultured for 4 to 5 days with allogeneic regulatory or mature dendritic cells at a 1:10 DC:T ratio. Sequenced material: memory CD8+ T cells from blood cultured with regulatory dendritic cells. Taken with the paper, the label for cell subset or site translates to: CD45RO+ memory T cells. The receptors derive from a human donor in good health.

The chain joins TRBV10-3 to TRBJ2-3; 9 bases line up with TRBD2. V trimming: 0 bases; J trimming: 2 bases; junction bases outside the gene matches: 6. The V gene's germline CDR1 is ENHRY and CDR2 SYGVKD. This CDR3 has 17 residues. The DNA for the CDR3 is TGTGCCATCAGTGAGTCGGTAGCGGGGGCCCACACAGATACGCAGTATTTT. Translation gives CAISESVAGAHTDTQYF.

This clone came up a few times. The chain has TRBV5-5 and TRBJ1-4; 7 bases are shared with TRBD1. The CDR3 is made up of 15 amino acids. The V gene's germline CDR1 is SGHKS and CDR2 YYEKEE (reference sequence). The V segment lost 4 bases and the J segment 7 bases; nucleotides outside the gene matches: 10. This CDR3 is CASSGDGTDIEKLFF. The DNA of the CDR3 is TGTGCCAGCAGCGGCGACGGGACAGATATTGAAAAACTGTTTTTT.

The chain joins TRBV11-3 to TRBJ1-3; 12 nucleotides match TRBD1. This CDR3 region has 15 residues. Germline V gene sequence: CDR1 SGHNT, CDR2 YENEEA. Germline trimming cut 7 bases from V and 8 bases from J; bases unmatched to any gene: 9. CDR3 loop: CASTDPGQGADTIYF. CDR3 sequence (DNA): TGTGCCAGCACCGATCCGGGACAGGGGGCGGACACCATATATTTT. Using reference TRBV11-3 and TRBJ1-3 for the parts outside the CDR3, the full variable domain is EAGVVQSPRYKIIEKKQPVAFWCNPISGHNTLYWYLQNLGQGPELLIRYENEEAVDDSQLPKDRFSAERLKGVDSTLKIQPAELGDSAVYLCASTDPGQGADTIYFGEGSWLTVV.

In its sample, this clone was seen once. The V and J genes are TRBV6-1 and TRBJ1-4; 8 nucleotides match TRBD1. This CDR3 is 15 amino acids long. The trim removed 2 bases at V and 5 bases at J, leaving 4 bases unmatched. Germline CDR1 is MNHNS and CDR2 is SASEGT. CDR3 sequence: CASSEPRGRNEKLFF. The CDR3, as DNA: TGTGCCAGCAGTGAACCCAGGGGGCGGAATGAAAAACTGTTTTTT.